This T cell receptor beta chain was identified during a study of long-term antiretroviral therapy in people with HIV (dated by TCRdb to 2021 to 2024). Describing the broader study: Collection of the earliest samples took place about a decade ahead of the 2015 WHO recommendation for immediate ART, at a time when ART was typically delayed until CD4 counts fell. This retrospective serial study examined whether starting ART and sustained HIV suppression were associated with changes in the composition and diversity of the TRB repertoire in peripheral blood. The cohort contributed 150 to 200 cryopreserved PBMC samples from fewer than 35 adults with confirmed HIV infection, collected serially over a mean of about 6 years (range 1-12). Eleven of the 30 participants with HIV were female. No cross-contamination during QIAcube processing was shown when test extractions of a monoclonal T-cell line were performed alongside roughly 30 polyclonal samples.

CDR1 and CDR2 (SGHNT, YYREEE) derive from the germline V gene (reference sequence). The CDR3 spans 14 residues, from the cysteine through the phenylalanine. The only DNA kept is the CDR3, 42 bases in frame from the first base. The germline V end is reduced by 4 bases and the J end by 7 bases; junction bases left unmatched: 6. Participants were included only if at least one PBMC sample before ART initiation and at least two post-ART samples were available. Every participant with HIV received treatment in the United States of America. Before DNA extraction, cryopreserved samples containing about 0.9-11 million PBMC were thawed and washed. At the time of the earliest PBMC sample for each participant with HIV, ages ranged from about 23 to 60 years. Each participant contributed PBMC samples from 1-4 timepoints before ART initiation and 2-8 timepoints after ART initiation, with a median of 7 samples. For every participant, serial HIV viral load, CD4+ T-cell count, ART history and demographic data were obtained. Genomic DNA was extracted from unsorted PBMC with a Qiagen kit on a QIAcube, with processing performed in batches of 12 samples.

The immunoSEQ hsTCRB v3.0 assay was used at survey level resolution to sequence the TRB variable region. A depth of roughly 40,000-55,000 T-cell genomes per sample was targeted for TRB sequencing. TRB libraries were pooled and sequenced on an Illumina MiSeq using a v3 150-cycle kit. For the original study's pipeline: Repertoire analysis was performed in R inside a reproducible Nextflow workflow that covered QC, data transformation and analysis. Custom analyses were implemented in LymphoSeq2, an R package for AIRR-Seq data exploration. A handful of samples yielding fewer than 5000 total TRB sequences were excluded, leaving around 200 analyzed HIV repertoires. Of the roughly 180 retained HIV repertoires, about 61 were collected before and 120 to 140 after ART initiation. Repertoires were downsampled to 5000 TRB nucleotide sequences, with summary statistics averaged over 100 downsampling iterations. The analysis kept only TRB sequences whose CDR3 regions were at least seven amino acids long. Diversity was assessed using a clonality score derived from Shannon entropy and using the Gini coefficient. In the repertoire networks, any two of the top 5000 CDR3 amino acid sequences were linked whenever the two sequences differed by an edit distance of one. For TRB CDR3 amino acid sequences, antigen specificity groups and MHC restriction were predicted with GLIPH2. CDR3 amino acid sequences were matched against VDJdb and McPAS-TCR to flag known CMV, EBV, HIV or tissue antigen associations. Pre-ART, post-ART and control groups were compared with Wilcoxon signed-rank tests and Holm-Bonferroni correction. The table was pulled from immuneACCESS by TCRdb, which kept in-frame rearrangements only. Such tables lose some clones; where checked, under half of the loss comes from unresolved V genes, and the rest has no known cause. For V, J and clone size, that table is used; D and trimming come from the DNA. This sample has 35,000 to 45,000 clones in its table, and roughly 80% of those were observed once. Together, the top ten hold around 5.8% of the sample.

Comments on this clone: Which antigen it targets is not known. No base quality information exists; no much larger clone differs at one position.

The paper's findings and limits, for the study overall: Starting ART was linked to a significant rise in TRB diversity, yet even after long-term ART the diversity remained significantly lower than in transplant donor controls. No data were available on ART adherence, viral resistance or therapy changes, limiting inferences about post-ART repertoire changes. The samples were dated from about 2003 to 2018, and the ART regimens that were used may be less effective than current ART regimens. At every time point, the repertoire was dominated by expanded TRB clones first identified before ART initiation, although this dominance fluctuated and, in many PLHIV, declined after ART. Because cell numbers in pre-ART samples were limited, unsorted PBMC were profiled instead of sorted CD4+ and CD8+ T cells. Limited PBMC availability meant only the TCR beta chain was sequenced, without alpha chain pairing. Narrower CDR3 length ranges were observed in HIV repertoires than in controls, and an antigen-experienced repertoire with only a slight naive shift after ART was suggested by the network structure.

This specimen was unsorted PBMCs, taken 3.4 years after starting antiretroviral therapy. The receptor chain draws on TRBV5-4 and TRBJ2-7; TRBD2 aligns with 12 central bases. This sequence was found in a young man with HIV. The base sequence is TGTGCCAGCAGCCCTAGCGGGAGGGCCGAAGAGCAGTACTTC. This translates into CASSPSGRAEEQYF.